The 28 T cell receptor beta chains reported below all come from one sample, sequenced in a study of siplizumab effects on memory and regulatory T cells. TCRdb's table, derived via immunoSEQ multiplex PCR, lists solely in-frame clones and lacks some. The repertoire has about 120,000 clones, around 93% of them found once; the top ten carry about 0.16%. The sample taken for sequencing was non-Treg CD4+ T cells sorted from blood. These receptors came from a human donor in good health.

This clone appeared once. The chain combines TRBV4-2 with TRBJ2-1, with 8 bases matching TRBD2. Per germline, CDR1 LGHNA and CDR2 YNFKEQ. V lost 4 bases, J lost 3 bases, and 8 bases stayed unmatched. The CDR3 extends over 16 amino acids. In DNA form, the CDR3 reads TGTGCCAGCAGCCCCCAGCGGGGGCCCAGCTACAATGAGCAGTTCTTC. Translating gives CASSPQRGPSYNEQFF.

The V call is TRBV5-4, the J call TRBJ2-5; 12 nucleotides match TRBD2. The CDR3 consists of 14 residues. Per the germline V gene, CDR1 is SGHNT and CDR2 is YYREEE (reference sequence). V was clipped by 6 bases and J by 5 bases; unmatched bases: 5. CDR3 protein: CASNLAGGSETQYF. Here the CDR3 DNA reads TGTGCCAGCAACCTAGCGGGGGGGTCGGAGACCCAGTACTTC. The full variable domain, with the rest looked up from reference TRBV5-4 and TRBJ2-5, is ETGVTQSPTHLIKTRGQQVTLRCSSQSGHNTVSWYQQALGQGPQFIFQYYREEENGRGNFPPRFSGLQFPNYSSELNVNALELDDSALYLCASNLAGGSETQYFGPGTRLLVL.

This rearrangement joins TRBV4-2 to TRBJ1-1; no definite D call. The V and J ends lost 4 bases and 1 base respectively, with 4 bases between them. This CDR3 region has 12 residues. Germline V CDR1 and CDR2: LGHNA, YNFKEQ. DNA of the CDR3: TGTGCCAGCAGCCTTACGAACACTGAAGCTTTCTTT. Its translation is CASSLTNTEAFF.

This clone was counted a single time. This chain links TRBV25-1 with TRBJ1-2, with D perhaps TRBD1 (5 bases). The CDR3 length is 15 residues. CDR1 is MGHDK and CDR2 is SYGVNS in the germline V gene. CDR3 amino acids: CSKGLPITSFKGYTF. In DNA, the CDR3 is TGTTCCAAGGGGTTACCCATCACATCTTTTAAAGGCTACACCTTC.

This clone was found once. A read error may account for a junction end that differs from germline. This sequence joins TRBV19 and TRBJ2-2; TRBD1 matches 9 bases. CDR1 is LNHDA and CDR2 is SQIVND in the germline V gene (reference sequence). The CDR3 loop spans 15 amino acids. The CDR3 region has the DNA TGTGCCAGTAGTTTCGGACAGGGGAACGCCGGGGAGCTGTTTTTT. Residues: CASSFGQGNAGELFF.

The J gene is TRBJ2-5, the V gene TRBV6-5, with 7 bases fitting TRBD2. Trimming removed 6 bases from V and 2 bases from J; junction bases left unmatched: 9. The germline CDR1 and CDR2 sequences are MNHEY and SVGAGI. This CDR3 has 15 residues. This CDR3 is CASRLAGVDQETQYF. As DNA, the CDR3 is TGTGCCAGCAGATTAGCGGGCGTGGATCAAGAGACCCAGTACTTC.

This chain joins TRBV5-1 and TRBJ2-3; D not resolved. CDR3 size: 13 residues. Germline V gene sequence: CDR1 SGHRS, CDR2 YFSETQ. The V and J ends lost 2 bases and 4 bases respectively, with 8 bases between them. This CDR3 reads CASSFSPADTQYF. CDR3 in DNA: TGCGCCAGCAGCTTTTCCCCGGCAGATACGCAGTATTTT.

Concerning this clone itself: In the same sample, other DNA sequences code for this CDR3. The V and J genes are TRBV15 and TRBJ1-2; D remains ambiguous. The CDR3 totals 12 residues. Germline lookup yields CDR1 LNHNV and CDR2 YYDKDF (reference sequence). The V end was cut by 6 bases, the J end by 5 bases, with 10 bases between. The CDR3 coding sequence is TGTGCCACCAGTGGAGGGTCTTATGGCTACACCTTC. Its translation is CATSGGSYGYTF.

V is TRBV6-5 and J is TRBJ1-3, with 7 positions matching TRBD1. The germline CDR1 and CDR2 sequences are MNHEY and SVGAGI. The J segment lost 0 bases and the V segment lost 4 bases, leaving 3 bases of the junction unmatched. This CDR3 spans 15 amino acids. CDR3 in DNA: TGTGCCAGCAGTTTACAGGGGTCCTCTGGAAACACCATATATTTT. Protein product: CASSLQGSSGNTIYF.

The CDR3 spells CASSSQQTYTYEQYF. The CDR3 region has the DNA TGTGCCAGTAGCTCTCAGCAGACCTACACCTACGAGCAGTACTTC. V and J are TRBV19 and TRBJ2-7; unclear D gene. V was trimmed by 6 bases and J by 2 bases, leaving 17 bases between them. Germline lookup yields CDR1 LNHDA and CDR2 SQIVND (reference sequence). This CDR3 spans 15 amino acids. Variable domain in full (rest from reference TRBV19 and TRBJ2-7): DGGITQSPKYLFRKEGQNVTLSCEQNLNHDAMYWYRQDPGQGLRLIYYSQIVNDFQKGDIAEGYSVSREKKESFPLTVTSAQKNPTAFYLCASSSQQTYTYEQYFGPGTRLTVT.

This rearrangement joins TRBV28 to TRBJ2-3; TRBD2 aligns across 13 bases. The CDR3 spans 17 residues. The junction had 8 bases not matched to a gene; V was cut back by 5 bases and J by 3 bases. Per the germline V gene, CDR1 is MDHEN and CDR2 is SYDVKM. Here the CDR3 reads CASSPPGLAGTTDTQYF. The DNA of the CDR3 is TGTGCCAGCAGTCCCCCGGGACTAGCGGGGACAACAGATACGCAGTATTTT.

This chain uses TRBV29-1 with TRBJ1-4; TRBD1 is a possible D gene (6 bases). V was cut by 4 bases and J by 8 bases, with 14 bases left in between. The CDR3 totals 13 residues. CDR1 SQVTM and CDR2 ANQGSEA come from the germline V gene. DNA for the CDR3: TGCAGCGTTGGGAGACAGGATGGAGAAAAACTGTTTTTT. Its translation: CSVGRQDGEKLFF.

V gene TRBV6-1 combines with J gene TRBJ2-3; D uncertain. CDR1 is MNHNS and CDR2 is SASEGT in the germline V gene. The CDR3 is 12 residues long. The germline V and J ends were trimmed by 7 bases and 3 bases, with 8 bases remaining between them. The CDR3 DNA reads TGTGCCAGCAAGTACGGGACAGATACGCAGTATTTT. Amino acid sequence: CASKYGTDTQYF.

V usage is TRBV10-3 and J usage is TRBJ2-4; D tentatively reads TRBD1 or TRBD2 (7 bases each). Deletions cut 6 bases from V and 8 bases from J, with 14 bases between. CDR3 size: 13 residues. Germline CDR1 reads ENHRY; CDR2 reads SYGVKD. This CDR3 is CAISKGAGDIQYF. CDR3 nucleotide sequence: TGTGCCATCAGCAAGGGGGCGGGGGACATTCAGTACTTC.

V is TRBV2 and J is TRBJ2-7; 10 bases map to TRBD2. Germline assignment: CDR1 SNHLY and CDR2 FYNNEI. V dropped 6 bases and J dropped 2; count of bases not matched to a gene: 7. The CDR3 loop spans 15 amino acids. CDR3 in DNA: TGTGCCAGCAGACCACTAGCGGGGCGCGCCTACGAGCAGTACTTC. Its translation: CASRPLAGRAYEQYF.

In this sample, this clone turned up once. The rearrangement joins TRBV6-4 to TRBJ2-3; the D gene is possibly TRBD1 (5 bases). The germline V gene has CDR1 MRHNA and CDR2 SNTAGT. Trimming removed 2 bases at V and 1 base at J, with 7 bases between. The CDR3 sequence is 14 residues long. CDR3 coding DNA: TGTGCCAGCAGTGACGACAGCCGCACAGATACGCAGTATTTT. Translating gives CASSDDSRTDTQYF.

The V call is TRBV5-1, the J call TRBJ2-3; D is unresolved. CDR3 size: 14 residues. Per germline, CDR1 SGHRS and CDR2 YFSETQ. V lost 2 bases and J 2 bases, leaving 9 bases between the germline ends. CDR3 in DNA: TGCGCCAGCAGCTTTACCTTTAACACAGATACGCAGTATTTT. This codes for CASSFTFNTDTQYF. Full variable domain (outside the CDR3, taken from reference TRBV5-1 and TRBJ2-3): KAGVTQTPRYLIKTRGQQVTLSCSPISGHRSVSWYQQTPGQGLQFLFEYFSETQRNKGNFPGRFSGRQFSNSRSEMNVSTLELGDSALYLCASSFTFNTDTQYFGPGTRLTVL.

The V gene is TRBV7-9, the J gene TRBJ2-6; a possible D gene is TRBD1 (6 bases). Trimming took 8 bases from V and 2 from J, leaving 13 bases between them. The germline CDR1 and CDR2 sequences are SEHNR and FQNEAQ (reference sequence). The CDR3 runs to 15 residues. CDR3 amino acids: CASPDRYTGANVLTF. DNA of the CDR3: TGTGCCAGCCCGGACAGATATACTGGGGCCAACGTCCTGACTTTC. The full variable domain, in which reference TRBV7-9 and TRBJ2-6 provide the parts outside the CDR3, is DTGVSQNPRHKITKRGQNVTFRCDPISEHNRLYWYRQTLGQGPEFLTYFQNEAQLEKSRLLSDRFSAERPKGSFSTLEIQRTEQGDSAMYLCASPDRYTGANVLTFGAGSRLTVL.

The V gene is TRBV29-1, the J gene TRBJ1-6, with D tentatively TRBD1 (5 bases). V lost 5 bases, J lost 7 bases, and 24 bases lay in between. Germline CDR1 SQVTM, CDR2 ANQGSEA. The CDR3 loop spans 17 amino acids. CDR3 sequence reads: CSVLVSGTIFGNSPLHF. CDR3 nucleotides: TGCAGCGTTCTCGTATCGGGGACGATATTCGGGAATTCACCCCTCCACTTT.

CDR3 nucleotides: TGTGCCAGCAGTTACCCGGGGGGGGTGAACACTGAAGCTTTCTTT. This codes for CASSYPGGVNTEAFF. The V and J genes are TRBV6-7 and TRBJ1-1; maybe TRBD1 (5 bases). TRBV6-7 qualifies as an ORF whose function is uncertain. Trimming removed 2 bases at V and 0 bases at J, with 10 bases between. This CDR3 has 15 residues.

In this sample, this clone turned up a few times. The chain is built from TRBV20-1 and TRBJ1-1; D not certain. Deletions cut 6 bases from V and 2 bases from J, with 7 bases between. Germline V CDR1 and CDR2: DFQATT, SNEGSKA (reference sequence). The CDR3 has 11 amino acids. The CDR3 region has the DNA TGCAGTGCGGGAGAAAACACTGAAGCTTTCTTT. Translation: CSAGENTEAFF.

The V gene is TRBV5-5, the J gene TRBJ2-4; D might be TRBD1 (5 bases). The V gene's germline CDR1 is SGHKS and CDR2 YYEKEE (reference sequence). Trimming removed 1 base from V and 8 bases from J, with 13 bases in between. This CDR3 is built from 14 residues. The chain's CDR3 is CASSLYQGRDIQYF. The CDR3 region has the DNA TGTGCCAGCAGCTTGTACCAGGGCAGGGACATTCAGTACTTC. The full variable domain, rest sourced from reference TRBV5-5 and TRBJ2-4, is DAGVTQSPTHLIKTRGQQVTLRCSPISGHKSVSWYQQVLGQGPQFIFQYYEKEERGRGNFPDRFSARQFPNYSSELNVNALLLGDSALYLCASSLYQGRDIQYFGAGTRLSVL.

The V gene is TRBV6-5, the J gene TRBJ2-1; 10 nucleotides align to TRBD2. Looked up from germline, CDR1 is MNHEY and CDR2 is SVGAGI. CDR3 size: 16 residues. J gave up 6 bases and V 2 bases, and 7 bases lay outside the gene matches. CDR3 region: CASSYLPGLATNEQFF. As DNA, the CDR3 is TGTGCCAGCAGTTACCTACCGGGACTAGCGACCAATGAGCAGTTCTTC.

The chain links TRBV4-2 to TRBJ2-1; 9 bases align to TRBD2. Looked up from germline, CDR1 is LGHNA and CDR2 is YNFKEQ. V was clipped by 2 bases and J by 7 bases; unmatched bases: 6. The length of the CDR3 is 15 residues. CDR3 amino acids: CASSQRGLAMNEQFF. In nucleotides, the CDR3 is TGTGCCAGCAGCCAACGGGGACTAGCTATGAATGAGCAGTTCTTC.

The V gene is TRBV7-9, the J gene TRBJ2-2, with TRBD1 matching 12 bases. The CDR3 runs to 14 residues. Germline CDR1 and CDR2: SEHNR and FQNEAQ (reference sequence). V shed 9 bases and J 5 bases; nucleotides not matched to a gene: 4. CDR3 amino acids: CASRDRGRTGELFF. CDR3 bases: TGTGCCAGTAGGGACAGGGGGCGAACCGGGGAGCTGTTTTTT.

The chain employs TRBV6-6 and TRBJ2-5; perhaps TRBD2 as D (5 bases). The CDR3 runs to 16 residues. The germline V and J ends were trimmed by 6 bases and 5 bases, with 22 bases remaining between them. Germline V gene data show CDR1 as MNHNY and CDR2 as SVGAGI (reference sequence). CDR3 sequence (DNA): TGTGCCAGCAGGCTGGGTCCTTTAGCTTCGGGGGAGACCCAGTACTTC. The encoded protein is CASRLGPLASGETQYF.

This chain joins TRBV27 and TRBJ1-2; 9 positions match TRBD1. The germline V gene encodes CDR1 MNHEY and CDR2 SMNVEV (reference sequence). J gave up 6 bases and V 6 bases, and 11 bases lay outside the gene matches. This CDR3 is built from 15 residues. The CDR3 nucleotides are TGTGCCAGCAGATCCACGGGACAGGGCAAACATGGCTACACCTTC. This codes for CASRSTGQGKHGYTF.

The gene calls are TRBV2 and TRBJ2-5; D perhaps matches TRBD2 (5 bases). The germline V gene encodes CDR1 SNHLY and CDR2 FYNNEI. The length of the CDR3 is 10 residues. Trimming cost V 2 bases and J 12 bases, with 7 bases left between them. For the CDR3, the DNA is TGTGCCAGCAGTGAACCGGGGAAGTACTTC. Protein product: CASSEPGKYF.